This T cell receptor beta chain is drawn from a study of yellow fever vaccine responses in identical twins (dated by TCRdb to the late 2010s). Regarding the study in general: In identical twins, the study followed T cell clones that responded to the vaccine with precision. General conclusions and limits of the study: According to the authors, the vaccine-induced T cell response in identical twins seemed to be partly convergent and partly specific to each individual.

Library preparation used RT-PCR. This sample was sequenced with an Illumina HiSeq 2500. The public reads were quality trimmed at Q25 with fastp and then assembled into clones with MiXCR by TCRdb, keeping productive beta chains. All rows with the same CDR3 protein become a single entry with the most common DNA and genes. For this sample there are fewer than 3,500 distinct CDR3 sequences; 83% appear just once. The top ten constitute under 2% of the sample. In the case of this clonotype: The specificity of this receptor is unknown. It has no much larger one-base neighbor in the sample; base qualities were not kept.

Counted from cysteine to phenylalanine, this CDR3 has 13 amino acids. Kept here is only the CDR3 DNA, which spans 39 bases and is read in frame from base 1. CDR1 and CDR2, looked up from the germline V gene, are SGHAT and FQNNGV. Trimming takes 2 bases from V and 5 bases from J, and the germline ends sit 9 bases apart. The sequencing used T cells from blood (PBMCs), unsorted or a sorted subset (not recorded which), collected before or after yellow fever vaccination (not recorded which). The rearranged segments are TRBV11-2 and TRBJ1-1, with the D gene call left open. This sequence originates from a woman aged 18 to 35 who received the yellow fever vaccine. Donor details come from another sample of the same person, matched by shared clones. The sequenced DNA: TGTGCCAGCAGCTTATATCAAGGAACTGAAGCTTTCTTT. Protein translation: CASSLYQGTEAFF.